This passage covers 29 T cell receptor beta chains from one sample sequenced in a study of CD8 T cells in ankylosing spondylitis. Study results and limitations: In ankylosing spondylitis blood, a motif of seven or eight highly homologous TCR beta variants appeared characteristic.

Their antigen targets remain unknown. One entry per CDR3 protein results from TCRdb running MiXCR on the 5' RACE reads. Counted here are fewer than 500,000 distinct CDR3 sequences, roughly a quarter occurring once; the ten biggest clones make up roughly 1%. Sequenced material: blood, either unsorted or a sorted T cell fraction (not recorded which). Source of these receptors: a male donor with ankylosing spondylitis.

This clonotype was detected only a few times. The genes are TRBV5-4 and TRBJ2-3; no clear D gene. The CDR3 loop spans 13 amino acids. Germline CDR1 SGHNT, CDR2 YYREEE (reference sequence). V lost 0 bases and J lost 6, with 8 bases in between. The CDR3 DNA reads as TGTGCCAGCAGCTTGGACTCTTTGGATACGCAGTATTTT. It codes for CASSLDSLDTQYF.

The chain carries TRBV11-3 and TRBJ2-1, with 8 bases identical to TRBD2. V lost 1 base to trimming and J lost 2 bases; unmatched junction nucleotides: 7. CDR1 is SGHNT, CDR2 YENEEA, per germline. CDR3 size: 17 residues. In DNA, the CDR3 is TGTGCCAGCAGCTTAGCAGTAACTAGCGGAACCTACAATGAGCAGTTCTTC. Protein sequence: CASSLAVTSGTYNEQFF.

The chain uses TRBV11-2 and TRBJ2-3; D possibly uses TRBD1 or TRBD2 (5 bases each). V was pared by 5 bases and J by 4 bases, with 13 bases between. This CDR3 has 14 amino acids. The V gene's germline CDR1 is SGHAT and CDR2 FQNNGV. CDR3 loop: CASSRIGTPDTQYF. The CDR3 DNA reads as TGTGCCAGCAGCCGAATCGGGACCCCAGATACGCAGTATTTT.

This clonotype was counted between two and nine times. V and J are TRBV29-1 and TRBJ1-3, with 7 bases matching TRBD1. CDR1 is SQVTM, CDR2 ANQGSEA, per germline. J lost 2 bases, V lost 6 bases, and 7 bases had no gene match. The CDR3 consists of 14 residues. CDR3 region: CSVRLTGPGNTIYF. CDR3 nucleotides: TGCAGCGTCCGACTGACAGGGCCTGGAAACACCATATATTTT.

The gene calls are TRBV20-1 and TRBJ2-3; D is unclear. This CDR3 comprises 10 residues. V was clipped by 6 bases and J by 2 bases, with 3 bases between them. The germline V gene encodes CDR1 DFQATT and CDR2 SNEGSKA (reference sequence). The CDR3 here is CSALTDTQYF. Here the CDR3 DNA reads TGCAGTGCCCTCACAGATACGCAGTATTTT.

This chain joins TRBV20-1 and TRBJ1-4, with D possibly TRBD1 on 6 matching bases. CDR3 size: 14 residues. The ends were cut back, 3 bases at V and 7 bases at J, with 15 bases in the middle. The germline V gene has CDR1 DFQATT and CDR2 SNEGSKA (reference sequence). CDR3 sequence (DNA): TGCAGTGCTAGCGATATAACAGGGAGTGAAAAACTGTTTTTT. It yields the protein CSASDITGSEKLFF.

The V and J genes are TRBV5-1 and TRBJ2-7, with TRBD1 matching over 11 bases. V gave up 9 bases and J gave up 4 bases; unmatched junction bases: 9. The CDR3 is 14 residues long. The germline V gene encodes CDR1 SGHRS and CDR2 YFSETQ. CDR3 bases: TGCGCCACCCCAGGGGGACAGGGGGTATACGAGCAGTACTTC. Translating it yields CATPGGQGVYEQYF.

The chain links TRBV11-2 to TRBJ1-1; tentatively, D is TRBD1 (5 bases). The CDR3 spans 16 residues. The V gene lost 5 bases and the J gene lost 5 bases, with 21 bases spanning the gap. Per germline, CDR1 SGHAT and CDR2 FQNNGV. The CDR3 coding sequence is TGTGCCAGCAGCGCTGGGGGGGGAGGCTCGAAAACTGAAGCTTTCTTT. Translating gives CASSAGGGGSKTEAFF. The full variable domain, completed using reference TRBV11-2 and TRBJ1-1, is EAGVAQSPRYKIIEKRQSVAFWCNPISGHATLYWYQQILGQGPKLLIQFQNNGVVDDSQLPKDRFSAERLKGVDSTLKIQPAKLEDSAVYLCASSAGGGGSKTEAFFGQGTRLTVV.

Within the sample, this clonotype is medium-sized (0.01 to 0.1%). The V and J genes are TRBV29-1 and TRBJ2-3, with 11 bases identical to TRBD2. Germline CDR1 is SQVTM and CDR2 is ANQGSEA. J lost 5 bases, V lost 2 bases, and 6 bases had no gene match. The length of the CDR3 is 15 residues. This CDR3 reads CSVEWLAGGKDTQYF. The DNA of the CDR3 is TGCAGCGTTGAATGGCTAGCGGGAGGAAAAGATACGCAGTATTTT.

V usage is TRBV29-1 and J usage is TRBJ2-5; 9 nucleotides align to TRBD2. The CDR3 covers 16 residues. J was trimmed by 3 bases and V by 3 bases; bases with no gene match: 11. Germline V gene data show CDR1 as SQVTM and CDR2 as ANQGSEA. CDR3 in DNA: TGCAGCGTTGAGAAGATCACCCGGACTAGCGAAGAGACCCAGTACTTC. Residues: CSVEKITRTSEETQYF. Full variable domain (missing parts from reference TRBV29-1 and TRBJ2-5): SAVISQKPSRDICQRGTSLTIQCQVDSQVTMMFWYRQQPGQSLTLIATANQGSEATYESGFVIDKFPISRPNLTFSTLTVSNMSPEDSSIYLCSVEKITRTSEETQYFGPGTRLLVL.

CDR3 nucleotide sequence: TGCGCCAGCAGCTTGGGTTCTGGGGCGGGAGTTCAAGAGACCCAGTACTTC. It specifies CASSLGSGAGVQETQYF. V gene TRBV5-1 combines with J gene TRBJ2-5; TRBD2 agrees at 7 bases. Per germline, CDR1 SGHRS and CDR2 YFSETQ. J gave up 2 bases and V 0 bases, and 10 bases lay outside the gene matches. The CDR3 covers 17 residues.

This clonotype came up a few times. The gene calls are TRBV12-3 or TRBV12-4 and TRBJ2-3, with unresolved D. V lost 6 bases and J 5 bases, leaving 15 bases between the germline ends. This CDR3 contains 14 residues. In nucleotides, the CDR3 is TGTGCCAGCAGCCGGACCCCTAAAGGAGATACGCAGTATTTT. It specifies CASSRTPKGDTQYF.

The chain recombines TRBV5-5 with TRBJ2-3; 7 nucleotides match TRBD1. V gave up 5 bases and J gave up 1 base; unmatched junction bases: 7. There are 15 residues in the CDR3. Germline assignment: CDR1 SGHKS and CDR2 YYEKEE (reference sequence). The CDR3: CASSTTGWGTDTQYF. The CDR3 DNA reads TGTGCCAGCAGTACGACAGGGTGGGGCACAGATACGCAGTATTTT. The variable domain in full, with the rest retrieved from reference TRBV5-5 and TRBJ2-3, is DAGVTQSPTHLIKTRGQQVTLRCSPISGHKSVSWYQQVLGQGPQFIFQYYEKEERGRGNFPDRFSARQFPNYSSELNVNALLLGDSALYLCASSTTGWGTDTQYFGPGTRLTVL.

The chain joins TRBV7-9 to TRBJ2-1; D perhaps matches TRBD1 (5 bases). The CDR3 has 16 residues. V gave up 0 bases and J gave up 5 bases, with 14 bases separating them. Germline loops: CDR1 SEHNR, CDR2 FQNEAQ (reference sequence). The CDR3 nucleotides are TGTGCCAGCAGCTTAGCCGGCAGGGTCAGGGACAATGAGCAGTTCTTC. Residues: CASSLAGRVRDNEQFF. Filled out from reference TRBV7-9 and TRBJ2-1, the complete variable domain reads DTGVSQNPRHKITKRGQNVTFRCDPISEHNRLYWYRQTLGQGPEFLTYFQNEAQLEKSRLLSDRFSAERPKGSFSTLEIQRTEQGDSAMYLCASSLAGRVRDNEQFFGPGTRLTVL.

This clonotype was observed a few times. The chain has TRBV9 and TRBJ2-1; D perhaps matches TRBD2 (5 bases). Deletions cut 4 bases from V and 13 bases from J, with 12 bases between. Germline V lookup: CDR1 SGDLS, CDR2 YYNGEE. The CDR3 is made up of 11 amino acids. The CDR3 reads CASSSPGSQFF. The CDR3 DNA is TGTGCCAGCAGCTCCCCGGGAAGTCAGTTCTTC.

The V and J genes are TRBV5-4 and TRBJ2-6, with unresolved D. V lost 4 bases and J 5 bases, leaving 4 bases between the germline ends. CDR1 and CDR2 (germline): SGHNT, YYREEE (reference sequence). The CDR3 has 12 residues. Written as DNA, the CDR3 is TGTGCCAGCAGCCTGTGGGCCAACGTCCTGACTTTC. This translates into CASSLWANVLTF.

The rearrangement uses TRBV11-1 and TRBJ2-2; 11 bases are shared with TRBD2. Trimming removed 0 bases from V and 4 bases from J; junction bases left unmatched: 7. The CDR3 loop spans 18 amino acids. Germline CDR1 and CDR2: SGHAT and FQDESV (reference sequence). The DNA of the CDR3 is TGTGCCAGCAGCTTAGCGCGTCAACTAGCGGGAGTCACCGGGGAGCTGTTTTTT. It yields the protein CASSLARQLAGVTGELFF.

The V and J genes are TRBV24-1 and TRBJ2-7; D remains unclear. The V end lost 0 bases, the J end lost 2 bases, and 16 bases lay between the germline ends. Germline V lookup: CDR1 KGHDR, CDR2 SFDVKD. The CDR3 loop spans 17 amino acids. The CDR3 protein is CATSDLILRAQTYEQYF. The DNA of the CDR3 is TGTGCCACCAGTGATTTGATCCTCCGGGCACAGACCTACGAGCAGTACTTC.

The chain is built from TRBV20-1 and TRBJ2-7; D uncertain. The V gene lost 1 base and the J gene lost 3 bases, with 7 bases spanning the gap. This CDR3 is built from 12 residues. The germline V gene has CDR1 DFQATT and CDR2 SNEGSKA (reference sequence). The CDR3 nucleotides are TGCAGTGCTAGAGGGCCTAACTACGAGCAGTACGTC. This sequence encodes CSARGPNYEQYV.

The table lists this clonotype with a few counts. The V call is TRBV7-8, the J call TRBJ2-7, with D perhaps matching TRBD2 (7 bases). V was trimmed by 1 base and J by 4 bases, leaving 11 bases between them. The CDR3 loop spans 14 amino acids. The germline V gene has CDR1 SGHVS and CDR2 FQNEAQ. CDR3 amino acids: CASSLVGGAYEQYF. The CDR3 DNA reads as TGTGCCAGCAGCTTAGTAGGGGGGGCTTACGAGCAGTACTTC.

V and J are TRBV20-1 and TRBJ2-5, with a weak D call TRBD2 (5 bases). Germline loops: CDR1 DFQATT, CDR2 SNEGSKA (reference sequence). CDR3 length equals 16 residues. V lost 0 bases and J lost 4, with 18 bases in between. CDR3 coding DNA: TGCAGTGCTAGAGATGTGGGAGTGAACCTCCGAGAGACCCAGTACTTC. Encoded protein: CSARDVGVNLRETQYF.

The chain joins TRBV7-9 to TRBJ1-5; weak D call: TRBD1 (6 bases). CDR3 length: 14 amino acids. V shed 5 bases and J shed 5 bases, with 13 bases lying between them. Germline CDR1 is SEHNR and CDR2 is FQNEAQ (reference sequence). CDR3 sequence reads: CASSPGGPDQPQHF. CDR3 coding DNA: TGTGCCAGCAGCCCCGGGGGGCCGGATCAGCCCCAGCATTTT.

The chain recombines TRBV29-1 with TRBJ2-1; the D gene is possibly TRBD1 (6 bases). Germline lookup yields CDR1 SQVTM and CDR2 ANQGSEA. Trimming removed 6 bases at V and 6 bases at J, with 12 bases between. This CDR3 has 12 amino acids. The CDR3 nucleotides are TGCAGCGTCGGACAGACTACCAATGAGCAGTTCTTC. Translation: CSVGQTTNEQFF.

The chain employs TRBV4-2 and TRBJ2-4, with TRBD2 matching 8 bases. The CDR3 spans 13 residues. V shed 4 bases, J shed 5 bases, and the junction held 1 base outside the gene matches. Germline-derived CDR1 and CDR2 are LGHNA and YNFKEQ. CDR3 bases: TGTGCCAGCAGCCTCGGGGGGGAAAACATTCAGTACTTC. This codes for CASSLGGENIQYF.

This clonotype was observed a handful of times. The chain combines TRBV20-1 with TRBJ1-6, with unresolved D. The CDR3 extends over 15 amino acids. Germline CDR1 and CDR2: DFQATT and SNEGSKA (reference sequence). The V end was cut by 2 bases, the J end by 0 bases, with 8 bases between. The CDR3 protein is CSARYESSYNSPLHF. CDR3 bases: TGCAGTGCTAGATATGAGAGCTCCTATAATTCACCCCTCCACTTT.

This clonotype showed up many times. The chain carries TRBV5-6 and TRBJ2-2; perhaps TRBD2 as D (5 bases). V shed 0 bases and J shed 2 bases, with 11 bases lying between them. CDR3 size: 16 residues. Germline V gene data show CDR1 as SGHDT and CDR2 as YYEEEE. CDR3 sequence: CASSLAFSANTGELFF. In DNA form, the CDR3 reads TGTGCCAGCAGCTTGGCGTTTAGCGCAAACACCGGGGAGCTGTTTTTT.

The chain carries TRBV12-3 or TRBV12-4 and TRBJ2-1; 11 nucleotides align to TRBD2. The J segment lost 7 bases and the V segment lost 6 bases, leaving 8 bases of the junction unmatched. There are 15 residues in the CDR3. The CDR3 loop is CASRGTSGLWNEQFF. The CDR3 bases are TGTGCCAGCAGGGGGACTAGCGGTCTTTGGAATGAGCAGTTCTTC.

The chain is built from TRBV11-2 and TRBJ2-1; D might be TRBD1 or TRBD2, each matching 5 bases. CDR1 is SGHAT and CDR2 is FQNNGV in the germline V gene. The ends were cut back, 4 bases at V and 6 bases at J, with 10 bases in the middle. The CDR3 extends over 13 amino acids. CDR3 region: CASSSGTGNEQFF. For the CDR3, the DNA is TGTGCCAGCAGCTCCGGGACGGGCAATGAGCAGTTCTTC. The full variable domain, its missing parts supplied by reference TRBV11-2 and TRBJ2-1, is EAGVAQSPRYKIIEKRQSVAFWCNPISGHATLYWYQQILGQGPKLLIQFQNNGVVDDSQLPKDRFSAERLKGVDSTLKIQPAKLEDSAVYLCASSSGTGNEQFFGPGTRLTVL.

The chain combines TRBV20-1 with TRBJ1-6; possible D gene TRBD1, 6 bases. Germline V gene data show CDR1 as DFQATT and CDR2 as SNEGSKA (reference sequence). The CDR3 has 17 residues. With 3 bases removed from V and 0 bases from J, the gap between germline ends came to 15 bases. CDR3 DNA: TGCAGTGCTAGTAGGGGGAGATTTGACTCCTATAATTCACCCCTCCACTTT. It is translated as CSASRGRFDSYNSPLHF.